These 12 T cell receptor beta chains came from one sample sequenced in a study of blood T cell repertoires in COVID-19 (dated by TCRdb to the early 2020s). Libraries came from the immunoSEQ multiplex PCR assay. The table was pulled from immuneACCESS by TCRdb, which kept in-frame rearrangements only. Such tables lose some clones; where checked, under half of the loss comes from unresolved V genes, and the rest has no known cause. In this sample the table shows approximately 65,000 clones, roughly four fifths of which occur a single time. The ten largest make up roughly 20% of the sample. The material sequenced was peripheral blood. The source is a man aged 60 to 75 with acute or convalescent COVID-19.

The CDR3 region is CAWSLGDLGLAGDEQYF. CDR3 DNA sequence: TGTGCCTGGAGTCTGGGGGATTTGGGACTAGCGGGAGACGAGCAGTACTTC. The chain uses TRBV30 and TRBJ2-7; 14 bases are a match to TRBD2. The length of the CDR3 is 17 residues. Per the germline V gene, CDR1 is GTSNPN and CDR2 is SVGIG (reference sequence). V lost 2 bases to trimming and J lost 5 bases; unmatched junction nucleotides: 11.

The chain couples TRBV15 to TRBJ2-1; a possible D gene is TRBD1 (5 bases). CDR3 length: 13 amino acids. The V gene lost 0 bases and the J gene lost 9 bases, with 9 bases spanning the gap. Germline CDR1 and CDR2: LNHNV and YYDKDF (reference sequence). CDR3 DNA sequence: TGTGCCACCAGCAGAGATAATGGGGCTGAGCAGTTCTTC. Its translation is CATSRDNGAEQFF.

This clone was seen a handful of times. This sequence joins TRBV7-9 and TRBJ2-7; the D is unclear. The CDR3 has 13 amino acids. The V end lost 5 bases, the J end lost 1 base, and 9 bases lay between the germline ends. Per the germline V gene, CDR1 is SEHNR and CDR2 is FQNEAQ (reference sequence). CDR3 region: CASSDPGSYEQYF. The CDR3 coding sequence is TGTGCCAGCAGCGACCCGGGTTCCTACGAGCAGTACTTC.

The rearrangement uses TRBV4-2 and TRBJ2-7; maybe TRBD2 (6 bases). This CDR3 is built from 19 residues. Germline assignment: CDR1 LGHNA and CDR2 YNFKEQ. V lost 3 bases and J 2 bases, leaving 26 bases between the germline ends. The CDR3 reads CASSQEDLGGGKRPYEQYF. Written as DNA, the CDR3 is TGTGCCAGCAGCCAGGAAGACTTAGGTGGGGGGAAGAGACCCTACGAGCAGTACTTC.

The V gene is TRBV4-2, the J gene TRBJ2-5; D perhaps matches TRBD1 (7 bases). Germline-derived CDR1 and CDR2 are LGHNA and YNFKEQ. CDR3 length: 15 amino acids. V was trimmed by 1 base and J by 3 bases, leaving 12 bases between them. The CDR3 nucleotides are TGTGCCAGCAGCCAAGCGGCAGGGGGGAAAGAGACCCAGTACTTC. It is translated as CASSQAAGGKETQYF.

The chain recombines TRBV5-1 with TRBJ1-3; TRBD1 agrees at 8 bases. Germline V gene data show CDR1 as SGHRS and CDR2 as YFSETQ. The J segment lost 5 bases and the V segment lost 4 bases, leaving 8 bases of the junction unmatched. The CDR3 length is 15 residues. CDR3 loop: CASSPSGGLRNTIYF. The CDR3 DNA reads as TGCGCCAGCAGCCCGTCAGGGGGCCTAAGAAACACCATATATTTT. Using reference TRBV5-1 and TRBJ1-3 for the parts outside the CDR3, the full variable domain is KAGVTQTPRYLIKTRGQQVTLSCSPISGHRSVSWYQQTPGQGLQFLFEYFSETQRNKGNFPGRFSGRQFSNSRSEMNVSTLELGDSALYLCASSPSGGLRNTIYFGEGSWLTVV.

Points on this clone: A read error may produce the germline difference seen at one junction end. This chain uses TRBV2 with TRBJ2-7; 9 bases match TRBD2. Germline V gene data show CDR1 as SNHLY and CDR2 as FYNNEI. This CDR3 is 16 amino acids long. The CDR3 sequence: CASNPLAGDPSSEQYF. The CDR3, as DNA: TGTGCCAGCAACCCTTTAGCGGGAGACCCCTCCTCCGAGCAGTACTTC.

The chain couples TRBV10-3 to TRBJ1-3; possibly TRBD1 for D (5 bases). Germline V CDR1 and CDR2: ENHRY, SYGVKD. The CDR3 length is 14 residues. V lost 10 bases to trimming and J lost 0 bases, with 13 bases between them. Written as DNA, the CDR3 is TGTGCCACCCTCCCAGGGAACTCTGGAAACACCATATATTTT. This encodes CATLPGNSGNTIYF.

The chain recombines TRBV5-1 with TRBJ2-5, with TRBD1 identical over 8 bases. J was trimmed by 5 bases and V by 0 bases; bases with no gene match: 9. The CDR3 is made up of 16 amino acids. CDR1 and CDR2 from the germline V gene are SGHRS and YFSETQ. CDR3 sequence reads: CASSLGTGGIAETQYF. CDR3 DNA sequence: TGCGCCAGCAGCTTGGGAACAGGGGGGATCGCGGAGACCCAGTACTTC.

This clone turned up a few times. The chain is built from TRBV18 and TRBJ2-7, with 7 bases matching TRBD2. The CDR3 length is 16 residues. Germline-derived CDR1 and CDR2 are KGHSH and LQKENI. J lost 4 bases, V lost 6 bases, and 15 bases had no gene match. CDR3 bases: TGTGCCAGCTCCCCTCTCCCTAGCGGAGGAGGGTACGAGCAGTACTTC. It is translated as CASSPLPSGGGYEQYF.

The V gene is TRBV28, the J gene TRBJ1-1; D remains unclear. V dropped 2 bases and J dropped 4 bases, with 20 bases sitting between them. Germline CDR1 MDHEN, CDR2 SYDVKM. This CDR3 is built from 17 residues. In nucleotides, the CDR3 is TGTGCCAGCAGTTTAGACGGGGTCGAGGCGTGGGCCACTGAAGCTTTCTTT. Protein product: CASSLDGVEAWATEAFF.

This rearrangement joins TRBV6-2 or TRBV6-3 to TRBJ1-1; 8 bases line up with TRBD1. Germline loops: CDR1 MNHEY, CDR2 SVGEGT. J gave up 4 bases and V 2 bases, and 9 bases lay outside the gene matches. The CDR3 contains 16 residues. The CDR3 loop is CASSYEAGGPFTEAFF. DNA of the CDR3: TGTGCCAGCAGTTACGAGGCAGGGGGCCCGTTCACTGAAGCTTTCTTT.